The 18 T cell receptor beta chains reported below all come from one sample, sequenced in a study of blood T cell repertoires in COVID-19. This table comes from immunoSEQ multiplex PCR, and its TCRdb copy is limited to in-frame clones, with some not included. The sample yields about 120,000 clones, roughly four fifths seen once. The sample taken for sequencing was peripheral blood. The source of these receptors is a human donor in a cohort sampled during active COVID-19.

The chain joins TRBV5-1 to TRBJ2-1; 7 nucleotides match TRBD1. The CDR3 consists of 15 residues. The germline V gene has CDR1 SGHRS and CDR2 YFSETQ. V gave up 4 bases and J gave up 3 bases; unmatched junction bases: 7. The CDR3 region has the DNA TGCGCCAGCAGCAACCGGGACAGTTACTACAATGAGCAGTTCTTC. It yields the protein CASSNRDSYYNEQFF.

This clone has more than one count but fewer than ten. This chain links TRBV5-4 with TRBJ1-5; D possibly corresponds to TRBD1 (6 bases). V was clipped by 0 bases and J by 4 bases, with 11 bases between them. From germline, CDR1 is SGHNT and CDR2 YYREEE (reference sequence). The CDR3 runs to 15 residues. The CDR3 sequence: CASSLDPGQNQPQHF. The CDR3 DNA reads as TGTGCCAGCAGCTTGGACCCGGGACAAAATCAGCCCCAGCATTTT.

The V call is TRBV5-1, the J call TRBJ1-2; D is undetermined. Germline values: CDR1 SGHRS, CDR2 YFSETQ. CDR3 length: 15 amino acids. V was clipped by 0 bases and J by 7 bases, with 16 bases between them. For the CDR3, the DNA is TGCGCCAGCAGCTTGGCCGCCGACCCCTGGGCTGGCTACACCTTC. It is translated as CASSLAADPWAGYTF.

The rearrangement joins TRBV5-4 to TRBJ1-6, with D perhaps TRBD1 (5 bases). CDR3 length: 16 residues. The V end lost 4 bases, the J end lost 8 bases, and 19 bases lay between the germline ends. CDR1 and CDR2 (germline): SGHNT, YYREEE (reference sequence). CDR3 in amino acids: CASSQQRGGGDSPLHF. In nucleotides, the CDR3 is TGTGCCAGCAGCCAGCAGAGGGGCGGGGGGGATTCACCCCTCCACTTT.

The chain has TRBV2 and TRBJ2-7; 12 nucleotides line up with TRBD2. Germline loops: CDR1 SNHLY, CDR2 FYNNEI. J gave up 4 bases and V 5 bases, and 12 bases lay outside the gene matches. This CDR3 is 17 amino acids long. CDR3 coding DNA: TGTGCCAGCAGTAAGACTAGCGGGAGTGGTATCCCGTACGAGCAGTACTTC. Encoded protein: CASSKTSGSGIPYEQYF.

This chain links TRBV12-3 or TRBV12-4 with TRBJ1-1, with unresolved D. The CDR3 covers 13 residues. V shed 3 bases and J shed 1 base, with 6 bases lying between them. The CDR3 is CASSFLENTEAFF. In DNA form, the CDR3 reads TGTGCCAGCAGTTTCCTAGAGAACACTGAAGCTTTCTTT.

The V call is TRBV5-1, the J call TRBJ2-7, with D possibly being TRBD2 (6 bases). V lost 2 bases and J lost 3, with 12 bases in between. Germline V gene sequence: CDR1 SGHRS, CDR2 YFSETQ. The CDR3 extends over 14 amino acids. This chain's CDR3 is CASSFGGANYEQYF. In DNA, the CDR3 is TGCGCCAGCAGCTTCGGGGGAGCCAACTACGAGCAGTACTTC. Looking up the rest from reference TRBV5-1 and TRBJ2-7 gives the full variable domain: KAGVTQTPRYLIKTRGQQVTLSCSPISGHRSVSWYQQTPGQGLQFLFEYFSETQRNKGNFPGRFSGRQFSNSRSEMNVSTLELGDSALYLCASSFGGANYEQYFGPGTRLTVT.

The CDR3 loop reads CRAGFSYEQYF. As DNA, the CDR3 is TGCAGGGCGGGGTTCTCCTACGAGCAGTACTTC. The chain is built from TRBV20-1 and TRBJ2-7, with D tentatively TRBD2 (6 bases). CDR1 and CDR2 (germline): DFQATT, SNEGSKA (reference sequence). The CDR3 has 11 amino acids.

The CDR3 DNA is TGTGCCAGCCCCGCAACGGGGCTAGCGGGAGAGGATGAGACCCAGTACTTC. Protein product: CASPATGLAGEDETQYF. V usage is TRBV7-8 and J usage is TRBJ2-5, with 10 nucleotides matching TRBD2. Germline V gene sequence: CDR1 SGHVS, CDR2 FQNEAQ. The CDR3 runs 17 residues. V shed 8 bases, J shed 5 bases, and the junction held 17 bases outside the gene matches.

CDR3 region: CASSQGQNYGYTF. The CDR3 nucleotides are TGTGCCAGCAGCCAGGGACAGAACTATGGCTACACCTTC. The chain couples TRBV12-3 or TRBV12-4 to TRBJ1-2; 7 nucleotides line up with TRBD1. Germline trimming cut 6 bases from V and 2 bases from J; bases unmatched to any gene: 3. The CDR3 consists of 13 residues.

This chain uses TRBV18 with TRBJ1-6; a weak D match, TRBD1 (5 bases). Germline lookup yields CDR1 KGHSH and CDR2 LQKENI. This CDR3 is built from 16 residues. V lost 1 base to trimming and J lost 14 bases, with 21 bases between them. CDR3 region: CASSPLETGGTVALHF. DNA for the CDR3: TGTGCCAGCTCACCACTCGAAACCGGGGGTACGGTAGCCCTCCACTTT.

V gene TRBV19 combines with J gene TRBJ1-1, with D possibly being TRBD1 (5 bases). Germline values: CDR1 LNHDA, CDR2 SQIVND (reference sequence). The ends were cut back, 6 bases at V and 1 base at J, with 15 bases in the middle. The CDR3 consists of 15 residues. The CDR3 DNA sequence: TGTGCCAGTAGCAACCCAAGGACAACGAACACTGAAGCTTTCTTT. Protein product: CASSNPRTTNTEAFF.

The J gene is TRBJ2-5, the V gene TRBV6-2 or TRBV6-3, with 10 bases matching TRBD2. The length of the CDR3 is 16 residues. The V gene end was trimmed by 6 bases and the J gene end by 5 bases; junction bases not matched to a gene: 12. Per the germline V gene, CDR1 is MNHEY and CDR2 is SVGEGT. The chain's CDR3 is CASSPTLAGGKETQYF. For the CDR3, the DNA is TGTGCCAGCAGCCCTACATTAGCGGGAGGAAAGGAGACCCAGTACTTC.

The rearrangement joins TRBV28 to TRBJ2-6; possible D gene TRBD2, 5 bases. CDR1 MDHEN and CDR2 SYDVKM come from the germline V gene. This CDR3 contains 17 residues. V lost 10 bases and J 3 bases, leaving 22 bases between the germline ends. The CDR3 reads CAIRPPLGRGGANVLTF. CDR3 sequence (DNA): TGTGCCATCCGTCCCCCCCTAGGGAGAGGTGGGGCCAACGTCCTGACTTTC. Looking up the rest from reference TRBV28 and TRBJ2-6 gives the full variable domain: DVKVTQSSRYLVKRTGEKVFLECVQDMDHENMFWYRQDPGLGLRLIYFSYDVKMKEKGDIPEGYSVSREKKERFSLILESASTNQTSMYLCAIRPPLGRGGANVLTFGAGSRLTVL.

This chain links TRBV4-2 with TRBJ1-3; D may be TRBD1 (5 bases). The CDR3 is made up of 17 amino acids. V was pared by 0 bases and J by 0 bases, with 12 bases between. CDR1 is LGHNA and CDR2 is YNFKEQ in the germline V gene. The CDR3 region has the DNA TGTGCCAGCAGCCAAGACGTAGGACACAGCTCTGGAAACACCATATATTTT. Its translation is CASSQDVGHSSGNTIYF.

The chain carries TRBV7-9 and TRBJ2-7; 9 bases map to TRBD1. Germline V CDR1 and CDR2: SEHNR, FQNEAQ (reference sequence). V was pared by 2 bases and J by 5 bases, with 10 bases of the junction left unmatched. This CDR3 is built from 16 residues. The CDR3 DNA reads TGTGCCAGCAGCTTAACCCTGGGACAGGGAGGCGACGAGCAGTACTTC. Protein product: CASSLTLGQGGDEQYF.

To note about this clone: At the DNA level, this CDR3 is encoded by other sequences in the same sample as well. The CDR3 reads CASSYPSGGGYEQYF. In nucleotides, the CDR3 is TGTGCCAGCAGTTACCCAAGCGGGGGGGGCTACGAGCAGTACTTC. V usage is TRBV6-6 and J usage is TRBJ2-7; the match to TRBD2 covers 10 bases. The germline V gene has CDR1 MNHNY and CDR2 SVGAGI (reference sequence). V lost 2 bases and J lost 3; bases outside the gene matches: 4. The CDR3 totals 15 residues.

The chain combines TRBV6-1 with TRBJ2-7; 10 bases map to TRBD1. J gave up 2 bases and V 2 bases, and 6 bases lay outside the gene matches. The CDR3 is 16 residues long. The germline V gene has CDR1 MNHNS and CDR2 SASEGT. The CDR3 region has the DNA TGTGCCAGCAGTGAATTATTGGGACAGGGGACCTACGAGCAGTACTTC. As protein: CASSELLGQGTYEQYF.